One T cell receptor beta chain is described in this entry. Its antigen remains unknown. V was cut by 3 bases and J by 0 bases, with 12 bases left in between. This CDR3 comprises 15 residues. The germline V gene encodes CDR1 SGHNT and CDR2 YYREEE (reference sequence). The data derive from a study of T-cell reconstitution after alpha-beta-depleted transplantation in children. Study-level points and caveats: A year post-transplant, T-cell counts and diversity derived mostly from newly produced T cells. Alpha-beta T cells present about two months after transplant were reported to originate from several hundred expanded graft clones.

Unique molecular identifiers were incorporated into the prepared TCRbeta library. MiXCR, applied by TCRdb to the PCR reads, yields one record per CDR3 protein. The sample has a few hundred thousand distinct CDR3 sequences, just over 7.5% seen once. The TCR comes from a female patient between 2 and 15 years old who had a stem cell transplant for Fanconi anemia, so the T cells may come from the graft donor. The chain employs TRBV5-4 and TRBJ1-1, with D possibly being TRBD1 (6 bases). The source material was peripheral blood, sampled 360 days after TCRalphabeta/CD19-depleted stem cell transplant. CDR3 coding DNA: TGTGCCAGCAGCTCTCGACAGGTAATGAACACTGAAGCTTTCTTT. Protein product: CASSSRQVMNTEAFF.